A selection of T cell receptor beta chains follows, all from one sample in a study of chemoradiotherapy in HPV16-positive cancers. Clones were read by immunoSEQ multiplex PCR, and TCRdb kept only the in-frame ones, dropping some. The sample holds just over 25,000 clones, approximately 94% seen once. This sample comprised blood, obtained from a patient who underwent chemoradiotherapy. The receptors were sampled from a human donor with HPV-associated anogenital cancer. CDR3s include the opening cysteine and the closing phenylalanine or tryptophan. Each record gives: V gene, J gene, clone size, D gene, CDR3 DNA, CDR3 protein. The D gene is left open where the match is weak. Size tells how often a clone was seen (once, few, many) or the class of an expanded clone, and some rows leave it out.

V gene: TRBV7-8; J gene: TRBJ1-2; clone size: few; D gene: -; CDR3 DNA: TGTGCCAGCAGCCCAGTCGAGGGCTATGGCTACACCTTC; CDR3 protein: CASSPVEGYGYTF
V gene: TRBV30; J gene: TRBJ2-5; clone size: -; D gene: -; CDR3 DNA: TGTGCCTGGAGTGCCCAGGGGTTGGGGTACCAAGAGACCCAGTACTTC; CDR3 protein: CAWSAQGLGYQETQYF
V gene: TRBV11-2; J gene: TRBJ1-1; clone size: -; D gene: TRBD1; CDR3 DNA: TGTGCCAGCAGCTTAGGGGCAGGGGGCGCGTACACTGAAGCTTTCTTT; CDR3 protein: CASSLGAGGAYTEAFF
V gene: TRBV7-2; J gene: TRBJ2-7; clone size: -; D gene: TRBD1; CDR3 DNA: TGTGCCAGCAGGCCAGGGGACAGGGGATACGAGCAGTACTTC; CDR3 protein: CASRPGDRGYEQYF
V gene: TRBV10-3; J gene: TRBJ1-1; clone size: -; D gene: -; CDR3 DNA: TGTGCCATCAGCGGCAGGGTAAACACTGAAGCTTTCTTT; CDR3 protein: CAISGRVNTEAFF
V gene: TRBV28; J gene: TRBJ1-6; clone size: -; D gene: -; CDR3 DNA: TGTGCCAGCAGTTTATCTGGGGGCCGGAATTCACCCCTCCACTTT; CDR3 protein: CASSLSGGRNSPLHF
V gene: TRBV11-3; J gene: TRBJ2-1; clone size: few; D gene: TRBD2; CDR3 DNA: TGTGCCAGCAGCGCCTGGGCCGGGGAGGGAGCCTACAATGAGCAGTTCTTC; CDR3 protein: CASSAWAGEGAYNEQFF
V gene: TRBV28; J gene: TRBJ2-3; clone size: -; D gene: -; CDR3 DNA: TGTGCCAGCAGTTCCGAAACCCTTGCAAGGAACACAGATACGCAGTATTTT; CDR3 protein: CASSSETLARNTDTQYF
V gene: TRBV11-3; J gene: TRBJ2-5; clone size: -; D gene: -; CDR3 DNA: TGTGCCAGCAGCTTTGGTGGAGGGGAGACCCAGTACTTC; CDR3 protein: CASSFGGGETQYF
V gene: TRBV29-1; J gene: TRBJ2-7; clone size: -; D gene: TRBD1; CDR3 DNA: TGCAGCGTTGTGAGTCAGGGGGCGGGGGAGCAGTACTTC; CDR3 protein: CSVVSQGAGEQYF
V gene: TRBV15; J gene: TRBJ2-7; clone size: -; D gene: TRBD1; CDR3 DNA: TGTGCCACCAGCAGAGCTTGGGGACCGGGACAGGGGGCTTCCTACGAGCAGTACTTC; CDR3 protein: CATSRAWGPGQGASYEQYF
V gene: TRBV15; J gene: TRBJ2-7; clone size: -; D gene: -; CDR3 DNA: TGTGCCACCAGCGGAAGCGCCCAGGGAATCTACGAGCAGTACTTC; CDR3 protein: CATSGSAQGIYEQYF
V gene: TRBV27; J gene: TRBJ1-1; clone size: -; D gene: -; CDR3 DNA: TGTGCCAGCAGTTTACCCCCTTGGGGGGGGAGGAACACTGAAGCTTTCTTT; CDR3 protein: CASSLPPWGGRNTEAFF
V gene: TRBV14; J gene: TRBJ2-3; clone size: -; D gene: TRBD2; CDR3 DNA: TGTGCCAGCAGCCAGACTAGCGCTACCACAGATACGCAGTATTTT; CDR3 protein: CASSQTSATTDTQYF
V gene: TRBV19; J gene: TRBJ1-1; clone size: -; D gene: TRBD1; CDR3 DNA: TGTGCCAGTAGTCTCCGGGAGGGGGCGGGCACTGAAGCTTTCTTT; CDR3 protein: CASSLREGAGTEAFF
V gene: TRBV10-3; J gene: TRBJ1-6; clone size: -; D gene: -; CDR3 DNA: TGTGCCATCAGCGCCACTGGCAGGGGCCTATATAATTCACCCCTCCACTTT; CDR3 protein: CAISATGRGLYNSPLHF
V gene: TRBV5-6; J gene: TRBJ2-5; clone size: -; D gene: TRBD1; CDR3 DNA: TGTGCCAGCAGTTCTTACAGGGGGCCGGAGACCCAGTACTTC; CDR3 protein: CASSSYRGPETQYF
V gene: TRBV7-6; J gene: TRBJ2-5; clone size: -; D gene: TRBD2; CDR3 DNA: TGTGCCAGCAGCTTAGGACTAGCGGGAGAATCAGAGACCCAGTACTTC; CDR3 protein: CASSLGLAGESETQYF
V gene: TRBV11-2; J gene: TRBJ2-5; clone size: medium-sized; D gene: -; CDR3 DNA: TGTGCCAGCAGCGCCCCCGGGACCCAAGAGACCCAGTACTTC; CDR3 protein: CASSAPGTQETQYF
V gene: TRBV18; J gene: TRBJ2-1; clone size: -; D gene: TRBD1; CDR3 DNA: TGTGCCAGCTCACCAATGGACAGGGCTATCAATGAGCAGTTCTTC; CDR3 protein: CASSPMDRAINEQFF
V gene: TRBV18; J gene: TRBJ2-3; clone size: once; D gene: -; CDR3 DNA: TGTGCCAGCTCACCACTAGCGGTTAGCACAGATACGCAGTATTTT; CDR3 protein: CASSPLAVSTDTQYF
V gene: TRBV15; J gene: TRBJ1-3; clone size: -; D gene: -; CDR3 DNA: TGTGCCACCAGCAGAGGGGGGCTTACCACCTCTGGAAACACCATATATTTT; CDR3 protein: CATSRGGLTTSGNTIYF
V gene: TRBV7-9; J gene: TRBJ1-4; clone size: -; D gene: -; CDR3 DNA: TGTGCCAGCAGCTTAATCGGCGGGGGCGGCGGTGAAAAACTGTTTTTT; CDR3 protein: CASSLIGGGGGEKLFF